These 29 T cell receptor beta chains originate from one sample sequenced in a study of blood T cell repertoires in COVID-19 (dated by TCRdb to the early 2020s). The library was obtained by the immunoSEQ multiplex PCR assay. TCRdb took this table from immuneACCESS and kept in-frame rearrangements with V and J called. Such tables lack part of the clones; where checked against another copy, unresolved V genes explain under half of the gap, and the rest is unexplained. The sample contains 150,000 to 200,000 clones, around 89% of them found a single time. 0.62% of the sample lies in the top ten. Material: peripheral blood. The receptors here all came from a man aged 45 to 65 with acute or convalescent COVID-19.

This chain joins TRBV27 and TRBJ1-3; D is undetermined. Germline V gene lookup returns CDR1 MNHEY and CDR2 SMNVEV (reference sequence). There are 14 residues in the CDR3. Between the trimmed V and J ends, which lost 2 bases and 2 bases, there was a span of 7 bases. The CDR3 DNA reads TGTGCCAGCAGTTTACGGGAAGCTGGAAACACCATATATTTT. Translation gives CASSLREAGNTIYF.

The J gene is TRBJ2-1, the V gene TRBV13; 7 nucleotides agree with TRBD2. Germline CDR1 and CDR2: PRHDT and FYEKMQ (reference sequence). J was trimmed by 1 base and V by 7 bases; bases with no gene match: 1. The CDR3 length is 13 residues. The CDR3 here is CASTSGSYNEQFF. In nucleotides, the CDR3 is TGTGCCAGCACTAGCGGATCCTACAATGAGCAGTTCTTC.

The chain is built from TRBV18 and TRBJ2-5; perhaps TRBD2 as D (5 bases). V was shortened by 6 bases and J by 5 bases, with 28 bases between the two germline ends. The CDR3 has 18 amino acids. The germline V gene encodes CDR1 KGHSH and CDR2 LQKENI. The CDR3 region is CASSPLVARHWSGETQYF. The DNA for the CDR3 is TGTGCCAGCTCGCCGCTAGTGGCGCGGCATTGGAGCGGTGAGACCCAGTACTTC.

This chain uses TRBV19 with TRBJ2-2; D may be TRBD2 (6 bases). This CDR3 has 14 amino acids. The V gene lost 4 bases and the J gene lost 6 bases, with 12 bases spanning the gap. Germline V lookup: CDR1 LNHDA, CDR2 SQIVND (reference sequence). The CDR3 loop reads CASSTTGGAGELFF. The CDR3 DNA reads TGTGCCAGTAGTACGACTGGAGGGGCCGGGGAGCTGTTTTTT.

Comments on this clone: Other DNA variants within this sample encode the same CDR3. V is TRBV28 and J is TRBJ1-2; the D gene is possibly TRBD1 (6 bases). Per the germline V gene, CDR1 is MDHEN and CDR2 is SYDVKM. The length of the CDR3 is 12 residues. Trimming removed 11 bases at V and 2 bases at J, with 12 bases between. CDR3 region: CASGRGNYGYTF. In DNA form, the CDR3 reads TGTGCCTCGGGCAGGGGCAACTATGGCTACACCTTC.

V gene TRBV6-2 or TRBV6-3 combines with J gene TRBJ2-1, with 9 bases identical to TRBD1. Germline CDR1 reads MNHEY; CDR2 reads SVGEGT. The CDR3 consists of 13 residues. J lost 6 bases, V lost 5 bases, and 2 bases had no gene match. The CDR3 region is CASSLTGGNEQFF. DNA of the CDR3: TGTGCCAGCAGTCTGACAGGGGGCAATGAGCAGTTCTTC.

With regard to this clone: A read error may account for a junction end that differs from germline. CDR3: CASSLGTGGSDTQYF. As DNA, the CDR3 is TGTGCTAGCAGTCTCGGGACAGGGGGCTCAGATACGCAGTATTTT. V usage is TRBV7-7 and J usage is TRBJ2-3; the match to TRBD1 covers 12 bases. CDR1 is SSHAT and CDR2 is FNYEAQ in the germline V gene (reference sequence). The CDR3 is 15 amino acids.

This clone was observed once. The J gene is TRBJ2-7, the V gene TRBV28, with 11 positions matching TRBD2. The germline gives CDR1 MDHEN, CDR2 SYDVKM. The CDR3 has 15 residues. With V trimmed by 6 bases and J by 1 base, 5 bases remained unmatched. The CDR3 loop is CASSIAGGPSYEQYF. CDR3 in DNA: TGTGCCAGCAGCATAGCGGGAGGGCCGTCCTACGAGCAGTACTTC.

Only a few counts were recorded for this clone. This chain connects TRBV9 to TRBJ2-2; possibly TRBD1 for D (6 bases). The CDR3 totals 16 residues. Germline V gene data show CDR1 as SGDLS and CDR2 as YYNGEE. Trimming took 2 bases from V and 0 from J, leaving 11 bases between them. For the CDR3, the DNA is TGTGCCAGCAGCGTTTATGACAGGACGAACACCGGGGAGCTGTTTTTT. Encoded protein: CASSVYDRTNTGELFF.

The J gene is TRBJ2-7, the V gene TRBV18; 13 bases line up with TRBD2. The length of the CDR3 is 15 residues. Per germline, CDR1 KGHSH and CDR2 LQKENI. Losses at the gene ends were 6 bases for V and 4 bases for J; bases not matched to a gene: 6. CDR3 coding DNA: TGTGCCAGCTCGCTACTAGCGGGGGGGCGTTACGAGCAGTACGTC. Residues: CASSLLAGGRYEQYV.

This chain links TRBV4-1 with TRBJ2-2; tentatively, D is TRBD2 (6 bases). The CDR3 length is 15 residues. V gave up 2 bases and J gave up 3 bases, with 10 bases separating them. The germline V gene has CDR1 MGHRA and CDR2 YSYEKL. This chain's CDR3 is CASSQIWGDTGELFF. In nucleotides, the CDR3 is TGCGCCAGCAGCCAAATCTGGGGGGACACCGGGGAGCTGTTTTTT.

The rearrangement joins TRBV19 to TRBJ1-5; TRBD1 might be the D (5 bases). The CDR3 is 17 amino acids. CDR1 is LNHDA and CDR2 is SQIVND in the germline V gene (reference sequence). The V and J ends lost 5 bases and 3 bases respectively, with 20 bases between them. CDR3 sequence: CASSYSQGGRLNQPQHF. For the CDR3, the DNA is TGTGCCAGTAGTTATTCCCAGGGAGGAAGGCTCAATCAGCCCCAGCATTTT.

This chain links TRBV27 with TRBJ1-2; no firm D call. The CDR3 covers 13 residues. V lost 0 bases and J 4 bases, leaving 6 bases between the germline ends. CDR1 and CDR2 (germline): MNHEY, SMNVEV (reference sequence). CDR3 region: CASSLSAGYGYTF. The CDR3, as DNA: TGTGCCAGCAGTTTATCCGCGGGCTATGGCTACACCTTC.

This clone was observed a few times. J is TRBJ1-1 and V is TRBV27; 8 nucleotides line up with TRBD1. The CDR3 length is 14 residues. V was clipped by 6 bases and J by 1 base; unmatched bases: 4. In germline, CDR1 is MNHEY, CDR2 SMNVEV (reference sequence). CDR3 residues: CASRRDRWNTEAFF. Here the CDR3 DNA reads TGTGCCAGCAGACGGGACAGGTGGAACACTGAAGCTTTCTTT.

The gene calls are TRBV3-1 (or the pseudogene TRBV3-2) and TRBJ2-5; 8 bases agree with TRBD2. CDR1 is LGHDT and CDR2 is YNNKEL in the germline V gene (reference sequence). The CDR3 covers 15 residues. V lost 4 bases, J lost 2 bases, and 6 bases stayed unmatched. Here the CDR3 reads CASSPELAVQETQYF. CDR3 nucleotide sequence: TGTGCCAGCAGCCCAGAACTAGCGGTACAAGAGACCCAGTACTTC.

V and J are TRBV7-3 and TRBJ1-1; D remains ambiguous. The CDR3 loop spans 14 amino acids. The germline V gene has CDR1 SGHTA and CDR2 FQGTGA. Trimming took off 0 bases at V and 1 base at J, with 6 bases between the two ends. CDR3 residues: CASSLTSGNTEAFF. CDR3 DNA: TGTGCCAGCAGCTTAACGTCGGGGAACACTGAAGCTTTCTTT.

This clone was picked up a small number of times. The V gene is TRBV7-9, the J gene TRBJ2-7; D not certain. Germline V gives CDR1 SEHNR, CDR2 FQNEAQ (reference sequence). The CDR3 runs to 15 residues. V gave up 5 bases and J gave up 6 bases, with 20 bases separating them. CDR3 nucleotide sequence: TGTGCCAGCAGCCCGATTGTGACGGTGCGGTTCGAGCAGTACGTC. The encoded protein is CASSPIVTVRFEQYV.

This clone was detected only once. V gene TRBV6-6 combines with J gene TRBJ2-3; D is uncertain. The CDR3 loop spans 12 amino acids. The germline V gene encodes CDR1 MNHNY and CDR2 SVGAGI (reference sequence). V was clipped by 0 bases and J by 6 bases, with 4 bases between them. CDR3 protein: CASSYSRDTQYF. The CDR3 nucleotides read TGTGCCAGCAGTTACTCGAGGGATACGCAGTATTTT.

The chain recombines TRBV10-2 with TRBJ1-6, with D maybe TRBD1 (6 bases). CDR1 WSHSY and CDR2 SAAADI come from the germline V gene. V was cut by 6 bases and J by 8 bases, with 17 bases left in between. The CDR3 has 15 amino acids. CDR3 amino acids: CASSRDTRKDSPLHF. For the CDR3, the DNA is TGCGCCAGCAGCCGGGACACCCGAAAGGATTCACCCCTCCACTTT.

V gene TRBV29-1 combines with J gene TRBJ2-2; tentative D call: TRBD2 (6 bases). Looked up from germline, CDR1 is SQVTM and CDR2 is ANQGSEA. CDR3 size: 16 residues. The ends were cut back, 7 bases at V and 0 bases at J, with 18 bases in the middle. The CDR3 region is CSALGASATNTGELFF. DNA of the CDR3: TGCAGCGCCCTAGGTGCTAGCGCTACGAACACCGGGGAGCTGTTTTTT.

This chain connects TRBV28 to TRBJ2-7; 7 bases map to TRBD2. Trimming cost V 4 bases and J 0 bases; bases outside gene matches: 9. CDR3 length equals 16 residues. Germline V gene lookup returns CDR1 MDHEN and CDR2 SYDVKM. CDR3 sequence: CASSSRLAGPSYEQYF. DNA for the CDR3: TGTGCCAGCAGTTCCAGATTAGCGGGTCCCTCCTACGAGCAGTACTTC. The full variable domain, completed using reference TRBV28 and TRBJ2-7, is DVKVTQSSRYLVKRTGEKVFLECVQDMDHENMFWYRQDPGLGLRLIYFSYDVKMKEKGDIPEGYSVSREKKERFSLILESASTNQTSMYLCASSSRLAGPSYEQYFGPGTRLTVT.

The J gene is TRBJ1-5, the V gene TRBV28; D perhaps matches TRBD1 (6 bases). The CDR3 totals 14 residues. V was cut by 5 bases and J by 7 bases, with 15 bases left in between. Germline V lookup: CDR1 MDHEN, CDR2 SYDVKM. CDR3 DNA: TGTGCCAGCAGTATACAGGGCGGTGTCCAGCCCCAGCATTTT. Its protein product is CASSIQGGVQPQHF. Looking up the rest from reference TRBV28 and TRBJ1-5 gives the full variable domain: DVKVTQSSRYLVKRTGEKVFLECVQDMDHENMFWYRQDPGLGLRLIYFSYDVKMKEKGDIPEGYSVSREKKERFSLILESASTNQTSMYLCASSIQGGVQPQHFGDGTRLSIL.

The V call is TRBV19, the J call TRBJ1-2; 7 nucleotides match TRBD1. The trim removed 8 bases at V and 4 bases at J, leaving 4 bases unmatched. The CDR3 is made up of 12 amino acids. Germline assignment: CDR1 LNHDA and CDR2 SQIVND (reference sequence). CDR3: CASGTAPYGYTF. The CDR3 coding sequence is TGTGCCAGTGGGACAGCACCCTATGGCTACACCTTC.

Only one count was recorded for this clone. This chain links TRBV7-3 with TRBJ1-1; TRBD1 agrees at 9 bases. The CDR3 totals 15 residues. Germline assignment: CDR1 SGHTA and CDR2 FQGTGA. V dropped 5 bases and J dropped 4; count of bases not matched to a gene: 8. The CDR3 loop reads CASSEDRGRFTEAFF. The CDR3 nucleotides are TGTGCCAGCAGCGAGGACAGGGGTCGGTTCACTGAAGCTTTCTTT.

V gene TRBV3-1 (or the pseudogene TRBV3-2) combines with J gene TRBJ2-5, with D unclear. The CDR3 consists of 12 residues. CDR1 LGHDT and CDR2 YNNKEL come from the germline V gene (reference sequence). Trimming removed 4 bases from V and 5 bases from J, with 8 bases in between. CDR3 protein: CASSPRRETQYF. CDR3 bases: TGTGCCAGCAGCCCCCGGCGGGAGACCCAGTACTTC.

This clone was observed a single time. The chain uses TRBV6-5 and TRBJ2-3, with unresolved D. The CDR3 sequence is 15 residues long. Germline CDR1 is MNHEY and CDR2 is SVGAGI. V shed 6 bases and J shed 3 bases, with 16 bases lying between them. The CDR3 spells CASRPRWAGTDTQYF. The CDR3 nucleotides read TGTGCCAGCAGGCCCCGGTGGGCCGGAACAGATACGCAGTATTTT.

The chain combines TRBV5-6 with TRBJ1-2; maybe TRBD1 (6 bases). This CDR3 has 16 amino acids. From germline, CDR1 is SGHDT and CDR2 YYEEEE. Trimming took off 4 bases at V and 4 bases at J, with 20 bases between the two ends. The DNA for the CDR3 is TGTGCCAGCAGCCACACGGGGTTCGGACAGCTCTATGGCTACACCTTC. It encodes CASSHTGFGQLYGYTF.

This clone was seen just once. The genes are TRBV6-5 and TRBJ1-1, with D hard to call. Germline V gene sequence: CDR1 MNHEY, CDR2 SVGAGI. V dropped 6 bases and J dropped 4 bases, with 15 bases sitting between them. CDR3 length: 14 residues. The CDR3 bases are TGTGCCAGCAGCCGCGAGGTGGCCGGCACTGAAGCTTTCTTT. Protein product: CASSREVAGTEAFF.

V gene TRBV19 combines with J gene TRBJ1-2; 7 nucleotides align to TRBD1. CDR1 is LNHDA and CDR2 is SQIVND in the germline V gene (reference sequence). The CDR3 consists of 14 residues. Trimming took 6 bases from V and 8 from J; bases not matched to a gene: 12. CDR3 sequence reads: CASSPIDRAMGYTF. The CDR3 nucleotides are TGTGCCAGTAGCCCCATTGACAGGGCAATGGGCTACACCTTC.